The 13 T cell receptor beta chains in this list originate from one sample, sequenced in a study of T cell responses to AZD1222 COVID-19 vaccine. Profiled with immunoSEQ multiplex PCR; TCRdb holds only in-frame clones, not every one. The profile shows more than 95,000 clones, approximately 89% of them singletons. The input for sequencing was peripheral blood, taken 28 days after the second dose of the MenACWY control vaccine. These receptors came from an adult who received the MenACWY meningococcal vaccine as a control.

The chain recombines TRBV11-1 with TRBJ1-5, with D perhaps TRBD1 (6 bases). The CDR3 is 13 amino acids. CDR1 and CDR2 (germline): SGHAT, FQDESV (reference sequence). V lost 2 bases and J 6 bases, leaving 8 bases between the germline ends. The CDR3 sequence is CASSLTGRQPQHF. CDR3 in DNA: TGTGCCAGCAGCTTAACAGGGCGTCAGCCCCAGCATTTT. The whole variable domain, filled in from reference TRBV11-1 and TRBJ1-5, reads EAEVAQSPRYKITEKSQAVAFWCDPISGHATLYWYRQILGQGPELLVQFQDESVVDDSQLPKDRFSAERLKGVDSTLKIQPAELGDSAMYLCASSLTGRQPQHFGDGTRLSIL.

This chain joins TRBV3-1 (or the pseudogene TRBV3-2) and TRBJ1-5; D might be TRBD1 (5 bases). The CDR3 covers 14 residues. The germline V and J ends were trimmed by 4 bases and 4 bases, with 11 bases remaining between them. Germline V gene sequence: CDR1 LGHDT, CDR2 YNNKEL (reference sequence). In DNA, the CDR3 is TGTGCCAGCAGCCTGAGGGGTTGGAATCAGCCCCAGCATTTT. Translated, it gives CASSLRGWNQPQHF.

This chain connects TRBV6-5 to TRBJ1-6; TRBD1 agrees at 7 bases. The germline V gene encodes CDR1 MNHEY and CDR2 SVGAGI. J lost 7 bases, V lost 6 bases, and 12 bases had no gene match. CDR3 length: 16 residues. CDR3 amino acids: CASSYLGDRLNSPLHF. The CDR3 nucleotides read TGTGCCAGCAGCTACCTCGGGGACAGACTAAATTCACCCCTCCACTTT.

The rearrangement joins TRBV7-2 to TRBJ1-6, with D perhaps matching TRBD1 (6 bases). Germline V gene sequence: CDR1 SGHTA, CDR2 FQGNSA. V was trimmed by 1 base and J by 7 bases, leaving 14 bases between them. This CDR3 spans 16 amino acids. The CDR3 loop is CASSLVSGQGNSPLHF. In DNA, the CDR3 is TGTGCCAGCAGCTTAGTTTCCGGGCAGGGGAATTCACCCCTCCACTTT.

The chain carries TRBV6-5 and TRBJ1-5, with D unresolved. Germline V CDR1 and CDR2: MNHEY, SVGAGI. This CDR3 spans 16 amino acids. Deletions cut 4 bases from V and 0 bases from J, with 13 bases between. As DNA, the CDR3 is TGTGCCAGCAGTTTCCGAAACAGTTATAGCAATCAGCCCCAGCATTTT. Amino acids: CASSFRNSYSNQPQHF.

This chain's CDR3 is CASSALAGGEQYF. CDR3 coding DNA: TGTGCCAGCAGCGCACTAGCGGGTGGTGAGCAGTACTTC. The chain employs TRBV5-4 and TRBJ2-7, with 9 bases matching TRBD2. After removal of 4 bases from V and 7 bases from J, the junction contained 6 bases not matched to a gene. Germline V gene lookup returns CDR1 SGHNT and CDR2 YYREEE (reference sequence). The CDR3 length is 13 residues. The variable domain in full, completed from reference TRBV5-4 and TRBJ2-7, reads ETGVTQSPTHLIKTRGQQVTLRCSSQSGHNTVSWYQQALGQGPQFIFQYYREEENGRGNFPPRFSGLQFPNYSSELNVNALELDDSALYLCASSALAGGEQYFGPGTRLTVT.

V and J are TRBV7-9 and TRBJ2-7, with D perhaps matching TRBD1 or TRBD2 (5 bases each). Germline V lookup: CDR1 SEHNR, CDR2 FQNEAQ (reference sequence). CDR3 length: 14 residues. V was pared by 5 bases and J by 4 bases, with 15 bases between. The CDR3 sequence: CASSPGTGSYEQYF. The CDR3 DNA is TGTGCCAGCAGCCCCGGGACGGGGAGTTACGAGCAGTACTTC.

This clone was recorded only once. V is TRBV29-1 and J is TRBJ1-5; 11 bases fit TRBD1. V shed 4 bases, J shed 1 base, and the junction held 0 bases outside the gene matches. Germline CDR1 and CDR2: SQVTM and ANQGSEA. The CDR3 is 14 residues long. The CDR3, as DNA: TGCAGCGTTGGGACAGGGGGCAGCAATCAGCCCCAGCATTTT. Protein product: CSVGTGGSNQPQHF.

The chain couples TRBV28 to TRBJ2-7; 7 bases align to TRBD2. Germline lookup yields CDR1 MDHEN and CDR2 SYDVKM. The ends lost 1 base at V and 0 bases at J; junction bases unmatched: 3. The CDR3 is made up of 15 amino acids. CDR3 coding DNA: TGTGCCAGCAGTTTATTCGGGGGGAGCTCCTACGAGCAGTACTTC. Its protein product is CASSLFGGSSYEQYF.

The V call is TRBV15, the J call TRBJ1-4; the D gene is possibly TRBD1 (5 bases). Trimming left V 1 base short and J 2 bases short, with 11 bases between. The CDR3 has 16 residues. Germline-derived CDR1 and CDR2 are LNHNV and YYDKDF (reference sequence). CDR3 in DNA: TGTGCCACCAGCAGAGTAGGGACTCGGACTAATGAAAAACTGTTTTTT. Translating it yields CATSRVGTRTNEKLFF.

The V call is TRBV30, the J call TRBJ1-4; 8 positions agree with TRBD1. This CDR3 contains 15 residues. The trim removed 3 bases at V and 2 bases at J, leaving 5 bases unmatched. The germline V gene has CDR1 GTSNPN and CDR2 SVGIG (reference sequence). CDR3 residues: CAWRAGTGTNEKLFF. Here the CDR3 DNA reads TGTGCCTGGAGAGCCGGGACAGGTACTAATGAAAAACTGTTTTTT. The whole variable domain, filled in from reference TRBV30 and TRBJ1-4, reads SQTIHQWPATLVQPVGSPLSLECTVEGTSNPNLYWYRQAAGRGLQLLFYSVGIGQISSEVPQNLSASRPQDRQFILSSKKLLLSDSGFYLCAWRAGTGTNEKLFFGSGTQLSVL.

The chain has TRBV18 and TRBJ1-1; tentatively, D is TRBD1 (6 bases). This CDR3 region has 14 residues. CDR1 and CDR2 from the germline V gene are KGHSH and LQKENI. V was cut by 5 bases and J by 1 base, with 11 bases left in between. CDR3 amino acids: CASSSGTRNTEAFF. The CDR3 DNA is TGTGCCAGCTCATCCGGGACAAGGAACACTGAAGCTTTCTTT.

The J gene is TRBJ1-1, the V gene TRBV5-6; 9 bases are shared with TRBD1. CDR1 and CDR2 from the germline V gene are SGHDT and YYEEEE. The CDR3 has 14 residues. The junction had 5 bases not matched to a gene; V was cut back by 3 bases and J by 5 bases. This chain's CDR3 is CASSSGQGYTEAFF. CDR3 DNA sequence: TGTGCCAGCAGCTCGGGACAGGGTTATACTGAAGCTTTCTTT.